Listed here are 2 T cell receptor beta chains from one sample, sequenced in a study of blood T cell repertoires in COVID-19. This table comes from immunoSEQ multiplex PCR, and its TCRdb copy is limited to in-frame clones, with some not included. The table has approximately 120,000 clones, around nine tenths seen once. Source material: peripheral blood. These receptor sequences come from a human donor in a cohort sampled during active COVID-19.

This chain joins TRBV7-9 and TRBJ1-4; 12 bases are shared with TRBD1. Unmatched junction bases numbered 8, after V lost 4 bases and J lost 5 bases. From germline, CDR1 is SEHNR and CDR2 FQNEAQ (reference sequence). This CDR3 region has 17 residues. CDR3 region: CASSWGTGGDENEKLFF. The CDR3, as DNA: TGTGCCAGCAGCTGGGGGACAGGGGGCGATGAAAATGAAAAACTGTTTTTT.

The rearrangement links TRBV3-1 (or the pseudogene TRBV3-2) to TRBJ1-1; tentative D call: TRBD1 (6 bases). Trimming pared 1 base from V and 5 bases from J, leaving 11 bases between. The CDR3 sequence is 14 residues long. The V gene's germline CDR1 is LGHDT and CDR2 YNNKEL (reference sequence). DNA of the CDR3: TGTGCCAGCAGCCAAGCCTCGGGGACAACTGAAGCTTTCTTT. Translating it yields CASSQASGTTEAFF.